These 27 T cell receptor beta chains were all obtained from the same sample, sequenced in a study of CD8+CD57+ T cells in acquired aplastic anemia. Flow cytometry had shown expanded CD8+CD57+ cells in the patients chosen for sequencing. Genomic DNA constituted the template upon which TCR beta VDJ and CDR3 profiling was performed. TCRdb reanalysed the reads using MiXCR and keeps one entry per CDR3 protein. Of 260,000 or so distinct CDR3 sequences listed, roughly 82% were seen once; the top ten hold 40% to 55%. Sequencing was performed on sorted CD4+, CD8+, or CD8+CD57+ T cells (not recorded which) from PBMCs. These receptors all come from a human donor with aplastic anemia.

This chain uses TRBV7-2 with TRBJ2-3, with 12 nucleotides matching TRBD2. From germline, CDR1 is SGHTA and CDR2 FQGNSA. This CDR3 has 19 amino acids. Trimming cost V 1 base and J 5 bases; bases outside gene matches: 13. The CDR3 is CASSLDRLAGEGGVDTQYF. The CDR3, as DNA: TGTGCCAGCAGCTTAGACAGACTAGCGGGGGAAGGAGGGGTAGATACGCAGTATTTT.

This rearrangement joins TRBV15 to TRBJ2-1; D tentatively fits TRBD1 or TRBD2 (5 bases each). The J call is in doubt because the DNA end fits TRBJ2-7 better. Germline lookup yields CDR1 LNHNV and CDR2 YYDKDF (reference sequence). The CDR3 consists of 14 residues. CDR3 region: CASIGREPYNEQYF. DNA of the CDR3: TGTGCCAGTATCGGCAGGGAGCCCTACAATGAGCAGTACTTC.

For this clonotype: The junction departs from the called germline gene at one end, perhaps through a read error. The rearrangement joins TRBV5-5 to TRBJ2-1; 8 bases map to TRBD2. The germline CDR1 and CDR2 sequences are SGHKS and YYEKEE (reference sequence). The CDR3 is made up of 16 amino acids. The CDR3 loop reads CASSLLNRGGSDEQLF. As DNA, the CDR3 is TGTGCCAGCAGCTTGTTAAACCGCGGGGGGAGCGATGAGCAGCTCTTC.

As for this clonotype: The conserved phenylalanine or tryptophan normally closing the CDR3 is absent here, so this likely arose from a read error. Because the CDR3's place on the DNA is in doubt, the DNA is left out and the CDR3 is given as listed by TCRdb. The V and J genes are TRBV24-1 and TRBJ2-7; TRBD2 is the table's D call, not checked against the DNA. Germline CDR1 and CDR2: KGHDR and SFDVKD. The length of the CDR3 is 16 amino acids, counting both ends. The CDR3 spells CASRQGLAGNLAFGPG.

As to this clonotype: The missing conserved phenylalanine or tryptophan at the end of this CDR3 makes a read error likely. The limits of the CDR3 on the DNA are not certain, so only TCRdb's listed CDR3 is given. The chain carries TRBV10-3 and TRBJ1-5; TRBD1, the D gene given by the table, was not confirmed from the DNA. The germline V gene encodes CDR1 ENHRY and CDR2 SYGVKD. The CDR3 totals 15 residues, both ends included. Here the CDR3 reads CAISEGDLNNQPQQP.

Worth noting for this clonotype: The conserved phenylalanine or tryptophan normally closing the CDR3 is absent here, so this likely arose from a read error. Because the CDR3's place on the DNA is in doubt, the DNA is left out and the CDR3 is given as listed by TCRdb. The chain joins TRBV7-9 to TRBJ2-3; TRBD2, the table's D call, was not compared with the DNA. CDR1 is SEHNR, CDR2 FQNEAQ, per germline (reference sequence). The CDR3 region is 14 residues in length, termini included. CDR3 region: CASSLAERADTQEL.

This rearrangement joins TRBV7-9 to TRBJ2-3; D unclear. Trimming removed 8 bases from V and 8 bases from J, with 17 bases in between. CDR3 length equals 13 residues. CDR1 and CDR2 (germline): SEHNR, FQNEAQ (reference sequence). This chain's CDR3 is CASGYEGRGTQYF. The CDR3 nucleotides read TGTGCCAGCGGGTATGAAGGCAGAGGTACGCAGTATTTT. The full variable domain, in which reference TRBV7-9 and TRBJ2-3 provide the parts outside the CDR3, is DTGVSQNPRHKITKRGQNVTFRCDPISEHNRLYWYRQTLGQGPEFLTYFQNEAQLEKSRLLSDRFSAERPKGSFSTLEIQRTEQGDSAMYLCASGYEGRGTQYFGPGTRLTVL.

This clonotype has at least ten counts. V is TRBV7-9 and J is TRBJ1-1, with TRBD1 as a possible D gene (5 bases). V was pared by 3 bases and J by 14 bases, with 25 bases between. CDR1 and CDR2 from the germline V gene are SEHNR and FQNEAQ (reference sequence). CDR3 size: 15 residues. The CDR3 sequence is CASSFQRSGGSEEFF. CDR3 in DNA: TGTGCCAGCAGCTTTCAAAGAAGCGGGGGGAGCGAAGAGTTCTTT.

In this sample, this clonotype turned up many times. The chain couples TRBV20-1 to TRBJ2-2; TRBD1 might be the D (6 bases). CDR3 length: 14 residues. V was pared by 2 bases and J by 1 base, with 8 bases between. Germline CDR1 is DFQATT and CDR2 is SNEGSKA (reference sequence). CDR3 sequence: CSARTGRNTGELFF. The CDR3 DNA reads TGCAGTGCTAGAACAGGGCGGAACACCGGGGAGCTGTTTTTT.

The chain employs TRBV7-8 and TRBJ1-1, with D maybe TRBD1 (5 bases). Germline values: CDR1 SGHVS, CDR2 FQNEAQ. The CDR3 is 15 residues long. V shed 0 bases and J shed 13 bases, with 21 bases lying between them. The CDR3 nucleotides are TGTGCCAGCAGCTTAGCGGGACCTCCCGACACGCAGTATTTCTTT. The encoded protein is CASSLAGPPDTQYFF.

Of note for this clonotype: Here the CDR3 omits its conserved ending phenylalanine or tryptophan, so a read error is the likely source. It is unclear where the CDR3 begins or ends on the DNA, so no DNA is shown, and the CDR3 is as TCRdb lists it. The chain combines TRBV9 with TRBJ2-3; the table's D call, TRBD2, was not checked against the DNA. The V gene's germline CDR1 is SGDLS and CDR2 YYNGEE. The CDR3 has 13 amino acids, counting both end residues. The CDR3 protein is CASGGAGNITYFV.

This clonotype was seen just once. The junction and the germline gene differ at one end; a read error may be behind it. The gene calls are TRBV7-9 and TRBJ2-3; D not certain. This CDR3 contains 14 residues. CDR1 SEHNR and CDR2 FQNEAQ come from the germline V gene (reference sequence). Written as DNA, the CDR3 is TGTGCCAGCAGCCATGTCAGTTACACTGAAGCTTTCTTTTTT. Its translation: CASSHVSYTEAFFF. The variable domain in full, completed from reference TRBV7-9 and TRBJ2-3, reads DTGVSQNPRHKITKRGQNVTFRCDPISEHNRLYWYRQTLGQGPEFLTYFQNEAQLEKSRLLSDRFSAERPKGSFSTLEIQRTEQGDSAMYLCASSHVSYTEAFFFGPGTRLTVL.

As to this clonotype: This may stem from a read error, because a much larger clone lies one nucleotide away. CDR3: CASSQLGLRTDTQYF. As DNA, the CDR3 is TGCGCCAGCAGCCAATTGGGACTAAGAACAGATACGCAGTATTTT. This sequence joins TRBV7-8 and TRBJ2-3; the match to TRBD2 covers 7 bases. Germline CDR1 and CDR2: SGHVS and FQNEAQ. This CDR3 contains 15 residues.

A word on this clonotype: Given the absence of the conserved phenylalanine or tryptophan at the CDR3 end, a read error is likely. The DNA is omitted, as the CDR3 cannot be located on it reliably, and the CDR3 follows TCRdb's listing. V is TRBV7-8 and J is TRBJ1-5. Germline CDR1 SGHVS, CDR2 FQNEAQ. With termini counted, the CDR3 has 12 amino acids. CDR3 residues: CASSLTGRPDTL.

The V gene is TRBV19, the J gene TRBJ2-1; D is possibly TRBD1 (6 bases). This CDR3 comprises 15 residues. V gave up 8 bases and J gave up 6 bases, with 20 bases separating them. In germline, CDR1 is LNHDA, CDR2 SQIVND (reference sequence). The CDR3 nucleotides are TGTGCCAGTGGTGGGACAAGCGCTTCTTCCAATGAGCAGTTCTTC. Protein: CASGGTSASSNEQFF.

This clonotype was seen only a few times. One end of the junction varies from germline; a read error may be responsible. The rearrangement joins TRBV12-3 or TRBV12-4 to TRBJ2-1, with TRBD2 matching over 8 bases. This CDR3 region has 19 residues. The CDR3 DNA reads TGTGCCAGCAGCTTAGATGATCCGCGGGGGGCCAGGTCCTACAATGAGCAGTTCTTC. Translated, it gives CASSLDDPRGARSYNEQFF.

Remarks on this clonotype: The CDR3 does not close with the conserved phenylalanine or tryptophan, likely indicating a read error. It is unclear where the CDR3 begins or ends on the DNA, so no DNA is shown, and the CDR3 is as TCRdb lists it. Here the CDR3 reads CASSGRGTAYQQYG. The J gene is TRBJ2-7, the V gene TRBV2; TRBD1 is taken as the D call from the table, unchecked against the DNA. Germline values: CDR1 SNHLY, CDR2 FYNNEI. The CDR3 totals 14 residues, both ends included.

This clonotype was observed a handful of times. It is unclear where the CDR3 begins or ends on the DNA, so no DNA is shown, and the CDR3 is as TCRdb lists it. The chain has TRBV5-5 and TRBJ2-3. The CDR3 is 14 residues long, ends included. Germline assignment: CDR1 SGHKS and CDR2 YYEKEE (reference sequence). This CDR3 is CASGVGGADTQYFF.

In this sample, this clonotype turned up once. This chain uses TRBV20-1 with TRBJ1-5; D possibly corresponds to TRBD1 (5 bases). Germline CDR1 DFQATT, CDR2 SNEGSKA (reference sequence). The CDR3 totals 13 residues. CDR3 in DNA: TGCAGCGCTGGCTGGCCGGCGGGGGAGCCCCAGCATTTT. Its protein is CSAGWPAGEPQHF.

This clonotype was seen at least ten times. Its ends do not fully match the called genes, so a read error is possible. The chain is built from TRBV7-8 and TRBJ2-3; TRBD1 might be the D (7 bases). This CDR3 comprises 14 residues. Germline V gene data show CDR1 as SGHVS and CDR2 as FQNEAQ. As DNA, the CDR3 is TGTGCCAGCAGCTTTGATCCAGGCGGGACAGCCCTTTCCTTT. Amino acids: CASSFDPGGTALSF.

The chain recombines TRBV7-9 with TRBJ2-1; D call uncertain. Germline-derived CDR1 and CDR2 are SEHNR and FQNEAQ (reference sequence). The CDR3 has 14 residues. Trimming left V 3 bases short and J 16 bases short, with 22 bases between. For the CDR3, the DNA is TGTGCCAGCAGCTTTCAAAGAGGTCCCGATAGGCATTTCTTC. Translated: CASSFQRGPDRHFF.

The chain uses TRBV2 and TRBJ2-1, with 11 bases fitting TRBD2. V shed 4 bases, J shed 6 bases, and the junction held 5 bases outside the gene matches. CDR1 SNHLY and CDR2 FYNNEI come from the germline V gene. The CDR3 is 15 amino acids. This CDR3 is CASSGTSGRANEQFF. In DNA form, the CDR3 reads TGTGCCAGCAGTGGTACTAGCGGGAGAGCCAATGAGCAGTTCTTC.

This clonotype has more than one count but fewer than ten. This chain's CDR3 is CASLAGDTGEQFF. CDR3 nucleotides: TGTGCCAGCTTGGCCGGGGATACGGGGGAACAGTTCTTC. The chain carries TRBV24-1 and TRBJ2-1, with D perhaps TRBD2 (6 bases). Trimming took 11 bases from V and 13 from J, leaving 23 bases between them. CDR3 size: 13 residues. The germline gives CDR1 KGHDR, CDR2 SFDVKD.

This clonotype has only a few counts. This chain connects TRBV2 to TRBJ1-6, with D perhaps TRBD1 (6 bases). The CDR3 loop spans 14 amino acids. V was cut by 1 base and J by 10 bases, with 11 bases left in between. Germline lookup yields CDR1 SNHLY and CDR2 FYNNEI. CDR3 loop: CASSEGQGRSPLHF. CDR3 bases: TGTGCCAGCAGTGAAGGGCAGGGGAGATCACCCCTCCACTTT. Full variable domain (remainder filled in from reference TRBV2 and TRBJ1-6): EPEVTQTPSHQVTQMGQEVILRCVPISNHLYFYWYRQILGQKVEFLVSFYNNEISEKSEIFDDQFSVERPDGSNFTLKIRSTKLEDSAMYFCASSEGQGRSPLHFGNGTRLTVT.

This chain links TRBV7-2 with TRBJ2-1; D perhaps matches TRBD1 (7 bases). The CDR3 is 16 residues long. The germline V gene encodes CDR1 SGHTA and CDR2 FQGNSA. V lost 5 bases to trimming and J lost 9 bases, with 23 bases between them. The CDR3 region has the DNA TGTGCCAGCAGCCAGGGGGGCGGGAAGGGGCAGGGTGAGCAGTTCTTC. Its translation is CASSQGGGKGQGEQFF.

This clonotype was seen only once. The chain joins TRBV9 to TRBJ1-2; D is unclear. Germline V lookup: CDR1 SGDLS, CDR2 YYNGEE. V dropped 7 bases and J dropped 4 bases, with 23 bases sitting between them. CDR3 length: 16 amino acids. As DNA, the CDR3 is TGTGCCAGCGGATTGGATGGGAACGGGCTGGTCTATGGCTACACCTTC. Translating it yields CASGLDGNGLVYGYTF.

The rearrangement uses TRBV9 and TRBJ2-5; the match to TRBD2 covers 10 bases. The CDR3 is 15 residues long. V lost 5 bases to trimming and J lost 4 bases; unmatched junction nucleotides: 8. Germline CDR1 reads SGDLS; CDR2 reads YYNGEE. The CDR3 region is CASSGEAGGLETQYF. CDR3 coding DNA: TGTGCCAGCAGTGGTGAAGCGGGGGGGTTAGAGACCCAGTACTTC.